This note documents a single T cell receptor beta chain sequence. Its antigen is unknown. The source of the sample is a study of cytomegalovirus exposure and HLA in healthy donors. General observations from the study: Analysis performed later found 15,000 or so TCR beta sequences associated with HLA alleles at 0.05 false discovery rate. Presence/absence analyses assumed roughly uniform sequencing depth across donors. It was reported in a later analysis that an Asian-associated ancestry cluster showed fewer N-insertions than the approximately 700-donor mean.

The PCR made use of 60 Vbeta and 13 Jbeta primers. The protocol was immunoSEQ multiplex PCR, while the TCRdb copy is restricted to in-frame clones and leaves out a portion. The sample lists 100,000 to 150,000 clones, approximately 84% seen once, with under 5% in the top ten. The V gene lost 5 bases and the J gene lost 1 base, with 24 bases spanning the gap. The CDR3 runs 18 residues. Germline CDR1 reads SGHAT; CDR2 reads FQNNGV. This TCR derives from a man aged 18 to 29 in good health and CMV-seropositive. This rearrangement joins TRBV11-2 to TRBJ2-7; D is possibly TRBD1 (5 bases). The specimen was PBMCs. The CDR3 DNA sequence: TGTGCCAGCAGCCCACACTCTCCTTCAGGGTCCGGTTCCTACGAGCAGTACTTC. Translating gives CASSPHSPSGSGSYEQYF. Full variable domain (remainder filled in from reference TRBV11-2 and TRBJ2-7): EAGVAQSPRYKIIEKRQSVAFWCNPISGHATLYWYQQILGQGPKLLIQFQNNGVVDDSQLPKDRFSAERLKGVDSTLKIQPAKLEDSAVYLCASSPHSPSGSGSYEQYFGPGTRLTVT.